The T cell receptor beta chain described here comes from a study of cytomegalovirus exposure and HLA in healthy donors. The CDR3 covers 15 residues. CDR1 MGHRA and CDR2 YSYEKL come from the germline V gene. Trimming cost V 6 bases and J 5 bases; bases outside gene matches: 8. On this clone itself: Its antigen is as yet unknown.

Some clones are missing from TCRdb's copy, which holds only in-frame ones; the method was immunoSEQ multiplex PCR. The table shows fewer than 120,000 clones, with roughly 90% occurring only once. General study results and limits: It was reported that the classifier diagnosed cytomegalovirus status with high specificity and sensitivity in both the original and validation cohorts. According to the study, 160 or so TCR beta chains were cytomegalovirus-associated.

The sequenced sample consisted of PBMCs. The clonotype was recovered from a woman aged 25 to 39 in good health and CMV-seropositive. This chain uses TRBV4-1 with TRBJ2-5, with 11 bases lining up with TRBD1. The CDR3 is CASSLGQGGKETQYF. The DNA for the CDR3 is TGCGCCAGCAGTTTGGGACAGGGGGGAAAGGAGACCCAGTACTTC.